This section outlines one TCR beta chain sequence together with its context. The antigen is unknown. The CDR3 length is 15 residues. The germline V and J ends were trimmed by 0 bases and 13 bases, with 18 bases remaining between them. The germline V gene has CDR1 MNHEY and CDR2 SVGEGT. The data were taken from a study of T cell responses to AZD1222 COVID-19 vaccine. Study summary: Second-dose timings of about 4 or about 12 weeks were pooled.

The repertoire was sequenced with immunoSEQ multiplex PCR; TCRdb's copy has only in-frame clones and lacks some. The sample comprises some 150,000 clones, around 94% of which are singletons, and more than 0.8% rests with the top ten. Whole-study findings and limits: Spike-specific TCRs gained breadth and depth after people received two AZD1222 doses. Baseline seropositivity characterized only six or seven AZD1222 recipients. Reportedly, nearly half the spike-specific TCRs target unmutated variant regions.

The clonotype originates from an adult in good health. The rearrangement uses TRBV6-2 or TRBV6-3 and TRBJ2-2, with D tentatively TRBD1 (5 bases). The input for sequencing was peripheral blood, taken on day 0 of AZD1222 vaccination. CDR3 residues: CASSYSVETLQGLFF. The DNA of the CDR3 is TGTGCCAGCAGTTACTCTGTGGAGACACTCCAGGGGCTGTTTTTT.